Included here is one T cell receptor (beta chain) sequence, with context. This entry comes from a study of cytomegalovirus exposure and HLA in healthy donors. Per germline, CDR1 ENHRY and CDR2 SYGVKD. With V trimmed by 2 bases and J by 2 bases, 4 bases remained unmatched. This CDR3 spans 15 amino acids. The PCR was carried out with 60 Vbeta primers and 13 Jbeta primers. Assay used: immunoSEQ multiplex PCR; TCRdb lists only in-frame clones, some missing. Of about 170,000 clones in the sample, 82% were seen once. Sequencing was carried out using PBMCs. The chain couples TRBV10-3 to TRBJ2-7; 9 bases are a match to TRBD2. The TCR originated in a girl between 5 and 17 years old in good health and CMV-seropositive. CDR3 region: CAISERTSETYEQYF. The CDR3 region has the DNA TGTGCCATCAGTGAGAGGACTAGCGAAACCTACGAGCAGTACTTC.